The 13 T cell receptor beta chains given below trace back to one sample, sequenced in a study of blood T cells in healthy people across ages. The use of a sample-barcoded 5' primer and a J-beta primer mix characterized a second PCR of about 7 to 12 cycles. TCRdb reanalysed the 5' RACE reads using MiXCR and keeps one entry per CDR3 protein. The table lists roughly 1,800,000 distinct CDR3 sequences, roughly 52% of them singletons. Sequencing was performed on blood. These receptors were collected from a middle-aged woman in good health.

The J gene is TRBJ1-5, the V gene TRBV21-1; TRBD1, as called in the table, went unchecked against the DNA. TRBV21-1 is a listed pseudogene. The CDR3 consists of 14 residues. The CDR3 reads CASEGADSNQPQHF. For the CDR3, the DNA is TGTGCCAGCGAGGGGGCAGATAGCAATCAGCCCCAGCATTTT.

This clonotype was observed a few times. This chain connects TRBV15 to TRBJ2-3; D uncertain. The ends were cut back, 0 bases at V and 0 bases at J, with 4 bases in the middle. Germline V CDR1 and CDR2: LNHNV, YYDKDF (reference sequence). The CDR3 extends over 14 amino acids. CDR3 sequence reads: CATSRERSTDTQYF. The CDR3 DNA sequence: TGTGCCACCAGCAGAGAGCGGAGCACAGATACGCAGTATTTT.

The chain employs TRBV2 and TRBJ1-6; weak D call: TRBD1 (5 bases). In germline, CDR1 is SNHLY, CDR2 FYNNEI. V lost 7 bases and J lost 9, with 16 bases in between. The CDR3 loop spans 14 amino acids. This CDR3 reads CASNGDASSSPLHF. The DNA for the CDR3 is TGTGCCAGCAATGGGGACGCATCTAGTTCACCCCTCCACTTT.

Only a few counts were recorded for this clonotype. V and J are TRBV29-1 and TRBJ2-7; D call uncertain. Trimming took 2 bases from V and 3 from J, leaving 5 bases between them. This CDR3 has 11 amino acids. Germline V gives CDR1 SQVTM, CDR2 ANQGSEA. As DNA, the CDR3 is TGCAGCGTTGAATCTAACTACGAGCAGTACTTC. It codes for CSVESNYEQYF.

This clonotype has a handful of counts. The rearrangement uses TRBV27 and TRBJ2-4; D not resolved. This CDR3 is built from 17 residues. Germline V CDR1 and CDR2: MNHEY, SMNVEV (reference sequence). V gave up 3 bases and J gave up 0 bases, with 15 bases separating them. The CDR3 is CASSFRNPTLAKNIQYF. Written as DNA, the CDR3 is TGTGCCAGCAGTTTTAGAAACCCAACCTTAGCCAAAAACATTCAGTACTTC.

This clonotype was counted ten times or more. The chain couples TRBV29-1 to TRBJ1-2, with D tentatively TRBD1 (5 bases). Germline values: CDR1 SQVTM, CDR2 ANQGSEA. This CDR3 has 15 amino acids. V was shortened by 4 bases and J by 2 bases, with 17 bases between the two germline ends. The CDR3 here is CSVVPGPPRNYGYTF. The CDR3 region has the DNA TGCAGCGTTGTCCCGGGACCCCCCAGGAACTATGGCTACACCTTC.

This clonotype showed up just a few times. The V call is TRBV29-1, the J call TRBJ2-1; D not certain. The V gene's germline CDR1 is SQVTM and CDR2 ANQGSEA. This CDR3 comprises 14 residues. V was pared by 5 bases and J by 9 bases, with 20 bases between. The CDR3 bases are TGCAGCGTTAAGAGTATGAGCCCTCCCAGTGAGCAGTTCTTC. As protein: CSVKSMSPPSEQFF.

V gene TRBV4-3 combines with J gene TRBJ1-5, with 9 bases aligning to TRBD1. Germline V lookup: CDR1 LGHNA, CDR2 YSLEER. This CDR3 has 17 amino acids. V was pared by 0 bases and J by 9 bases, with 12 bases of the junction left unmatched. The CDR3 loop is CASSQDREGQGGRPQHF. The CDR3 region has the DNA TGCGCCAGCAGCCAAGATAGGGAGGGACAGGGCGGTCGGCCCCAGCATTTT.

A few counts support this clonotype. The chain is built from TRBV12-3 or TRBV12-4 and TRBJ1-2, with 7 bases aligning to TRBD1. The CDR3 is 14 residues long. The V segment lost 7 bases and the J segment 5 bases; nucleotides outside the gene matches: 10. The chain's CDR3 is CASIRQGIDYGYTF. The CDR3 bases are TGTGCCAGCATCCGACAGGGCATAGATTATGGCTACACCTTC.

The rearrangement links TRBV6-2 or TRBV6-3 to TRBJ2-3; possibly TRBD1 or TRBD2 for D (6 bases each). The CDR3 contains 16 residues. Between the trimmed V and J ends, which lost 7 bases and 4 bases, there was a span of 21 bases. Germline V gives CDR1 MNHEY, CDR2 SVGEGT. In DNA form, the CDR3 reads TGTGCCAGCAAAACTCCTTTGGGGGGCGTCTCAGATACGCAGTATTTT. As protein: CASKTPLGGVSDTQYF.

The chain carries TRBV7-9 and TRBJ2-1, with 9 positions matching TRBD2. Losses at the gene ends were 1 base for V and 10 bases for J; bases not matched to a gene: 8. Germline V gene lookup returns CDR1 SEHNR and CDR2 FQNEAQ (reference sequence). The CDR3 totals 15 residues. CDR3 nucleotide sequence: TGTGCCAGCAGCTTAGTGGCGGGGGGGTGGAAGGAGCAGTTCTTC. Translating gives CASSLVAGGWKEQFF.

This clonotype was recorded a few times. The chain employs TRBV2 and TRBJ1-5; TRBD1 is a possible D gene (5 bases). CDR1 is SNHLY, CDR2 FYNNEI, per germline. Deletions cut 4 bases from V and 6 bases from J, with 10 bases between. The CDR3 totals 13 residues. The CDR3 here is CASSAGWSQPQHF. CDR3 nucleotides: TGTGCCAGCAGTGCAGGGTGGAGTCAGCCCCAGCATTTT.

J is TRBJ2-3 and V is TRBV20-1, with 9 positions matching TRBD1. Germline assignment: CDR1 DFQATT and CDR2 SNEGSKA (reference sequence). Trimming removed 4 bases from V and 2 bases from J; junction bases left unmatched: 10. The CDR3 extends over 16 amino acids. The CDR3 bases are TGCAGTGCTAACCTCCAACGGACAGGGGACACAGATACGCAGTATTTT. It encodes CSANLQRTGDTDTQYF.